What follows are 22 T cell receptor beta chains derived from one specimen sequenced in a study of CD8+CD57+ T cells in acquired aplastic anemia. In patients chosen for sequencing, flow cytometry had shown CD8+CD57+ cell expansion. The template used for profiling TCR beta VDJ and CDR3 was genomic DNA. Each CDR3 protein is one row after TCRdb ran MiXCR on the reads. Of about 160,000 distinct CDR3 sequences listed, 60% to 80% were seen once; the top ten hold under 60%. Sequencing was done on a sample of sorted CD4+, CD8+, or CD8+CD57+ T cells (not recorded which) from PBMCs. The source of these receptors is a human donor with aplastic anemia.

This clonotype came up a few times. This chain joins TRBV7-9 and TRBJ1-1; D is undetermined. Trimming took 6 bases from V and 4 from J, leaving 9 bases between them. The length of the CDR3 is 12 residues. Germline CDR1 and CDR2: SEHNR and FQNEAQ (reference sequence). The CDR3 region is CASRGGSTEAFF. The DNA for the CDR3 is TGTGCCAGCAGGGGTGGGAGCACTGAAGCTTTCTTT.

This clonotype was recorded many times. This sequence joins TRBV9 and TRBJ2-3, with D unresolved. The germline CDR1 and CDR2 sequences are SGDLS and YYNGEE. This CDR3 is 15 amino acids long. The germline V and J ends were trimmed by 1 base and 2 bases, with 11 bases remaining between them. The CDR3 DNA reads TGTGCCAGCAGCGTACCTCTCTACGACACAGATACGCAGTATTTT. Its protein product is CASSVPLYDTDTQYF.

This clonotype has ten or more counts. The chain links TRBV14 to TRBJ1-2; no definite D call. CDR3 size: 15 residues. Trimming took off 0 bases at V and 4 bases at J, with 12 bases between the two ends. From germline, CDR1 is SGHDN and CDR2 FVKESK. CDR3 coding DNA: TGTGCCAGCAGCCAAGATGCGGGAAGTATCTATGGCTACACCTTC. It translates to CASSQDAGSIYGYTF.

This clonotype was detected ten times or more. The chain recombines TRBV29-1 with TRBJ2-1; the match to TRBD1 covers 9 bases. The V gene end was trimmed by 6 bases and the J gene end by 4 bases; junction bases not matched to a gene: 4. The CDR3 spans 13 residues. Germline CDR1 and CDR2: SQVTM and ANQGSEA. CDR3 sequence (DNA): TGCAGCGTGCGACAGGGGGATTACAATGAGCAGTTCTTC. Its protein is CSVRQGDYNEQFF.

This clonotype was found once. The chain uses TRBV6-4 and TRBJ2-7; D perhaps matches TRBD1 (6 bases). CDR1 is MRHNA and CDR2 is SNTAGT in the germline V gene. Trimming cost V 3 bases and J 4 bases, with 13 bases left between them. The CDR3 is made up of 14 amino acids. The CDR3 DNA sequence: TGTGCCAGCAGTGAGAAGGGGGTGAGATACGAGCAGTACTTC. This gives the protein CASSEKGVRYEQYF.

The chain combines TRBV7-9 with TRBJ2-5; the D is unclear. V was shortened by 5 bases and J by 3 bases, with 16 bases between the two germline ends. Germline CDR1 is SEHNR and CDR2 is FQNEAQ (reference sequence). CDR3 length equals 15 residues. The CDR3 nucleotides read TGTGCCAGCAGCCCGGGTGGGCTACCTGAAGAGACCCAGTACTTC. Protein product: CASSPGGLPEETQYF.

This rearrangement joins TRBV25-1 to TRBJ2-3; 12 nucleotides line up with TRBD2. This CDR3 region has 17 residues. Germline V lookup: CDR1 MGHDK, CDR2 SYGVNS. V was pared by 1 base and J by 4 bases, with 6 bases of the junction left unmatched. The chain's CDR3 is CASSEFASGRAPDTQYF. The CDR3 DNA follows: TGTGCCAGCAGTGAATTTGCTAGCGGGAGGGCCCCAGATACGCAGTATTTT.

The chain has TRBV7-3 and TRBJ2-3, with 7 nucleotides matching TRBD2. The V gene's germline CDR1 is SGHTA and CDR2 FQGTGA. V shed 5 bases and J 5 bases; nucleotides not matched to a gene: 10. The CDR3 runs to 15 residues. The chain's CDR3 is CASSHKDKRGDTQYF. CDR3 coding DNA: TGTGCCAGCAGCCATAAGGACAAGCGGGGAGATACGCAGTATTTT.

The sample holds many counts of this clonotype. V and J are TRBV6-5 and TRBJ1-5; D gene ambiguous. V shed 7 bases and J shed 4 bases, with 11 bases lying between them. The CDR3 covers 13 residues. Germline CDR1 MNHEY, CDR2 SVGAGI. CDR3 region: CASTWGANQPQHF. The CDR3 bases are TGTGCCAGCACCTGGGGAGCTAATCAGCCCCAGCATTTT.

As for this clonotype: This CDR3 is missing its conserved last phenylalanine or tryptophan, likely due to a read error. This rearrangement joins TRBV14 to TRBJ2-2; no firm D call. The CDR3 has 16 residues. Germline CDR1 reads SGHDN; CDR2 reads FVKESK. V lost 0 bases and J 1 base, leaving 9 bases between the germline ends. The DNA for the CDR3 is TGTGCCAGCAGCCAAGAGCTCCATTTGAACACCGGGGAGCTGTTTCTT. Protein product: CASSQELHLNTGELFL.

The chain has TRBV20-1 and TRBJ2-1; 8 bases match TRBD2. This CDR3 region has 15 residues. V was clipped by 0 bases and J by 5 bases; unmatched bases: 6. The germline gives CDR1 DFQATT, CDR2 SNEGSKA (reference sequence). CDR3: CSARETSGSDNEQFF. CDR3 bases: TGCAGTGCTAGAGAGACCAGCGGGAGTGACAATGAGCAGTTCTTC.

The rearrangement uses TRBV20-1 and TRBJ1-1; 8 positions agree with TRBD1. The CDR3 covers 14 residues. Germline V lookup: CDR1 DFQATT, CDR2 SNEGSKA (reference sequence). V shed 0 bases and J 5 bases; nucleotides not matched to a gene: 5. The CDR3 loop is CSARDTGGRTEAFF. The CDR3 DNA follows: TGCAGTGCTAGAGACACAGGGGGAAGGACTGAAGCTTTCTTT.

The CDR3 loop is CASSLLAGGQETQYF. The CDR3 DNA sequence: TGTGCCAGCAGCCTACTAGCGGGGGGTCAAGAGACCCAGTACTTC. The chain employs TRBV2 and TRBJ2-5; TRBD2 aligns across 12 bases. After removal of 6 bases from V and 2 bases from J, the junction contained 4 bases not matched to a gene. There are 15 residues in the CDR3. CDR1 and CDR2 from the germline V gene are SNHLY and FYNNEI. Looking up the rest from reference TRBV2 and TRBJ2-5 gives the full variable domain: EPEVTQTPSHQVTQMGQEVILRCVPISNHLYFYWYRQILGQKVEFLVSFYNNEISEKSEIFDDQFSVERPDGSNFTLKIRSTKLEDSAMYFCASSLLAGGQETQYFGPGTRLLVL.

This clonotype appeared a few times. V usage is TRBV20-1 and J usage is TRBJ2-6; maybe TRBD2 (5 bases). The CDR3 runs to 15 residues. The germline V gene has CDR1 DFQATT and CDR2 SNEGSKA (reference sequence). V shed 3 bases and J shed 3 bases, with 12 bases lying between them. This CDR3 is CSASVSGVGANVLTF. Written as DNA, the CDR3 is TGCAGTGCTAGTGTTTCCGGGGTTGGGGCCAACGTCCTGACTTTC.

This chain uses TRBV20-1 with TRBJ2-1, with 8 bases fitting TRBD2. The CDR3 extends over 14 amino acids. Looked up from germline, CDR1 is DFQATT and CDR2 is SNEGSKA (reference sequence). The junction had 13 bases not matched to a gene; V was cut back by 6 bases and J by 9 bases. The CDR3 bases are TGCAGTGCCGTGCGGGCGGGGGGCGCCAGTGAGCAGTTCTTC. It translates to CSAVRAGGASEQFF.

Comment on this clonotype: At one of its ends the junction is not consistent with the germline gene, which may arise from a read error. The chain links TRBV10-1 to TRBJ2-2; tentatively, D is TRBD1 or TRBD2 (5 bases each). This CDR3 spans 15 amino acids. CDR1 is WNHNN, CDR2 SYGVQD, per germline (reference sequence). CDR3 sequence reads: CASSFGATDTGELSF. The CDR3 coding sequence is TGCGCCAGCAGCTTCGGGGCCACCGACACCGGGGAGCTGTCTTTT.

This clonotype was counted a few times. DNA of the CDR3: TGTGCCACCAGCTATCGACAGGGTGGCAATTCACCCCTCCACTTT. Translating gives CATSYRQGGNSPLHF. V and J are TRBV15 and TRBJ1-6; 7 nucleotides agree with TRBD1. Germline V gene data show CDR1 as LNHNV and CDR2 as YYDKDF (reference sequence). The CDR3 spans 15 residues. V shed 5 bases and J 7 bases; nucleotides not matched to a gene: 8.

The rearrangement uses TRBV5-4 and TRBJ2-2; 11 positions match TRBD1. CDR1 is SGHNT, CDR2 YYREEE, per germline (reference sequence). The CDR3 is 18 residues long. V dropped 4 bases and J dropped 5; count of bases not matched to a gene: 13. The chain's CDR3 is CASSPGGGQGARTGELFF. For the CDR3, the DNA is TGTGCCAGCAGCCCAGGAGGCGGACAGGGGGCGCGGACCGGGGAGCTGTTTTTT. Full variable domain (remainder filled in from reference TRBV5-4 and TRBJ2-2): ETGVTQSPTHLIKTRGQQVTLRCSSQSGHNTVSWYQQALGQGPQFIFQYYREEENGRGNFPPRFSGLQFPNYSSELNVNALELDDSALYLCASSPGGGQGARTGELFFGEGSRLTVL.

The CDR3 region has the DNA TGTGCCATCAGTTACGGGACGGACAATGAAAAACTGTTTTTT. It codes for CAISYGTDNEKLFF. V and J are TRBV10-3 and TRBJ1-4, with D possibly matching TRBD1 (5 bases). The CDR3 covers 14 residues. Trimming removed 5 bases at V and 5 bases at J, with 12 bases between. Per germline, CDR1 ENHRY and CDR2 SYGVKD.

This clonotype came up once. The chain has TRBV7-2 and TRBJ1-4, with D perhaps TRBD1 (6 bases). V was cut by 1 base and J by 8 bases, with 11 bases left in between. CDR1 is SGHTA and CDR2 is FQGNSA in the germline V gene. CDR3 length: 14 residues. The DNA for the CDR3 is TGTGCCAGCAGCTTAGTCCACAGGGAGGAAAAACTGTTTTTT. This sequence encodes CASSLVHREEKLFF.

As to this clonotype: The CDR3 end shows no conserved phenylalanine or tryptophan, and so a read error is likely. This chain connects TRBV29-1 to TRBJ2-3; 12 bases align to TRBD2. The CDR3 sequence is 13 residues long. The germline CDR1 and CDR2 sequences are SQVTM and ANQGSEA. With V trimmed by 3 bases and J by 6 bases, 1 base remained unmatched. CDR3 amino acids: CSVDGTSGDTQYS. The CDR3, as DNA: TGCAGCGTTGACGGGACTAGCGGGGATACGCAGTATTCT.

This clonotype was detected many times. CDR3 bases: TGTGCCAGCAGTTTATCGTCAGACTCTAATTCACCCCTCCACTTT. Translating gives CASSLSSDSNSPLHF. The chain joins TRBV27 to TRBJ1-6; D gene ambiguous. The V gene's germline CDR1 is MNHEY and CDR2 SMNVEV (reference sequence). This CDR3 region has 15 residues. The ends were cut back, 0 bases at V and 6 bases at J, with 9 bases in the middle.